What follows is one T cell receptor (beta chain) and its context. The sample comes from a study of blood T cell repertoires in COVID-19. As for the study in general: Acute and convalescent COVID-19 specimens originated in the United States, Italy and Spain. PBMCs, B-cell-depleted T cells, or T cells were the source of the cDNA or gDNA that made up the material.

Per germline, CDR1 SNHLY and CDR2 FYNNEI. V lost 6 bases and J lost 4; bases outside the gene matches: 13. The CDR3 runs 16 residues. The authors' processing: It was from reference gene primer amplification that nucleated cell counts were estimated. Clones were sequenced by immunoSEQ multiplex PCR, and TCRdb holds only the in-frame ones, with some missing. The DNA gave D and trimming, while V, J and clone size come from that table. Among 270,000 or so clones listed, roughly 86% were seen once. Sequenced: peripheral blood. The V gene is TRBV2, the J gene TRBJ1-2; 8 bases line up with TRBD1. This receptor was obtained from a man aged 35 to 55 with active or convalescent COVID-19. CDR3 loop: CASSLGDRSSSYGYTF. Here the CDR3 DNA reads TGTGCCAGCAGCCTGGGGGACAGGTCTTCCAGCTATGGCTACACCTTC.